Below are 29 T cell receptor beta chains sequenced from a single sample in a study of blood T cell repertoires in COVID-19. Assay used: immunoSEQ multiplex PCR; TCRdb lists only in-frame clones, some missing. The sample consists of some 99,000 clones, nearly 90% of them appearing once. Sequencing was carried out using peripheral blood. Source of these receptors: a man between 65 and 85 years old with acute or convalescent COVID-19.

The V and J genes are TRBV2 and TRBJ2-7; D is unresolved. The CDR3 runs to 15 residues. Trimming removed 3 bases at V and 2 bases at J, with 14 bases between. Germline CDR1 and CDR2: SNHLY and FYNNEI. CDR3 sequence: CASSERWARTYEQYF. The CDR3 nucleotides read TGTGCCAGCAGTGAGAGATGGGCCAGAACCTACGAGCAGTACTTC.

The genes are TRBV6-1 and TRBJ2-7, with TRBD1 identical over 8 bases. The CDR3 contains 16 residues. The germline V gene has CDR1 MNHNS and CDR2 SASEGT. V shed 3 bases and J 0 bases; nucleotides not matched to a gene: 7. CDR3 DNA sequence: TGTGCCAGCAGTGAGACGGACAGGGCATCCTCCTACGAGCAGTACGTC. It yields the protein CASSETDRASSYEQYV.

This chain joins TRBV27 and TRBJ2-3; 7 bases are shared with TRBD1. The CDR3 spans 16 residues. The J segment lost 4 bases and the V segment lost 11 bases, leaving 18 bases of the junction unmatched. Germline CDR1 MNHEY, CDR2 SMNVEV (reference sequence). Here the CDR3 reads CAVSRIPGQRSDTQYF. CDR3 nucleotide sequence: TGTGCCGTCTCGAGGATACCGGGACAGAGATCAGATACGCAGTATTTT.

Here the CDR3 reads CASGLVHGGFTGELFF. CDR3 nucleotides: TGTGCTAGTGGTTTGGTACACGGCGGCTTCACCGGGGAGCTGTTTTTT. V is TRBV12-5 and J is TRBJ2-2; no definite D call. The ends were cut back, 0 bases at V and 4 bases at J, with 12 bases in the middle. This CDR3 has 16 residues. Looked up from germline, CDR1 is LGHNT and CDR2 is FRNRAP.

This chain uses TRBV28 with TRBJ1-2; D possibly corresponds to TRBD1 (5 bases). This CDR3 has 12 residues. Germline loops: CDR1 MDHEN, CDR2 SYDVKM. V lost 3 bases to trimming and J lost 7 bases, with 9 bases between them. CDR3 DNA: TGTGCCAGCAGTTTCAGGGTATCTGGCTACACCTTC. Encoded protein: CASSFRVSGYTF.

V usage is TRBV14 and J usage is TRBJ2-1, with D possibly matching TRBD1 (5 bases). V dropped 0 bases and J dropped 8 bases, with 14 bases sitting between them. From germline, CDR1 is SGHDN and CDR2 FVKESK. The CDR3 has 15 residues. CDR3 sequence: CASSQEFAGSHEQFF. The CDR3 nucleotides read TGTGCCAGCAGCCAAGAATTCGCAGGGTCCCATGAGCAGTTCTTC.

V is TRBV19 and J is TRBJ2-3; the D gene is possibly TRBD2 (6 bases). Germline lookup yields CDR1 LNHDA and CDR2 SQIVND (reference sequence). The CDR3 runs 17 residues. V was cut by 0 bases and J by 0 bases, with 13 bases left in between. The CDR3 region is CASSIDHEGTSTDTQYF. The CDR3 nucleotides are TGTGCCAGTAGTATAGATCATGAGGGGACTAGCACAGATACGCAGTATTTT.

This rearrangement joins TRBV2 to TRBJ1-2, with TRBD1 matching 7 bases. Germline values: CDR1 SNHLY, CDR2 FYNNEI. The CDR3 length is 14 residues. Losses at the gene ends were 4 bases for V and 2 bases for J; bases not matched to a gene: 4. The CDR3 sequence: CASSVGRGNYGYTF. The DNA of the CDR3 is TGTGCCAGCAGTGTGGGCAGGGGGAACTATGGCTACACCTTC.

The V and J genes are TRBV9 and TRBJ2-3; 12 bases map to TRBD2. Germline CDR1 SGDLS, CDR2 YYNGEE. The CDR3 runs to 16 residues. V gave up 5 bases and J gave up 4 bases; unmatched junction bases: 8. The CDR3 sequence: CASSLAGGRRADTQYF. CDR3 sequence (DNA): TGTGCCAGCAGTCTAGCGGGGGGGCGCCGCGCAGATACGCAGTATTTT. The whole variable domain, filled in from reference TRBV9 and TRBJ2-3, reads DSGVTQTPKHLITATGQRVTLRCSPRSGDLSVYWYQQSLDQGLQFLIQYYNGEERAKGNILERFSAQQFPDLHSELNLSSLELGDSALYFCASSLAGGRRADTQYFGPGTRLTVL.

The V call is TRBV6-5, the J call TRBJ1-5; possibly TRBD1 for D (6 bases). V lost 3 bases and J 6 bases, leaving 15 bases between the germline ends. There are 15 residues in the CDR3. Germline values: CDR1 MNHEY, CDR2 SVGAGI. The CDR3 sequence: CASSYAGAVGQPQHF. The CDR3 region has the DNA TGTGCCAGCAGTTATGCGGGGGCAGTGGGTCAGCCCCAGCATTTT.

The V gene is TRBV5-1, the J gene TRBJ2-3, with 11 bases matching TRBD2. Germline V gene data show CDR1 as SGHRS and CDR2 as YFSETQ. The CDR3 has 17 amino acids. V was pared by 0 bases and J by 3 bases, with 6 bases of the junction left unmatched. CDR3 residues: CASSLESSGGSTDTQYF. CDR3 coding DNA: TGCGCCAGCAGCTTGGAGTCTAGCGGGGGGTCGACAGATACGCAGTATTTT.

V is TRBV7-2 and J is TRBJ2-5; no reliable D call. Trimming took off 5 bases at V and 5 bases at J, with 9 bases between the two ends. The CDR3 spans 12 residues. Germline V gene lookup returns CDR1 SGHTA and CDR2 FQGNSA. CDR3 residues: CASSQELETQYF. As DNA, the CDR3 is TGTGCCAGCAGCCAAGAGTTGGAGACCCAGTACTTC.

The chain recombines TRBV5-4 with TRBJ2-5; 9 bases match TRBD2. The CDR3 covers 14 residues. Germline V lookup: CDR1 SGHNT, CDR2 YYREEE (reference sequence). V shed 6 bases and J 5 bases; nucleotides not matched to a gene: 8. CDR3 nucleotide sequence: TGTGCCAGCAATCTAGCGGGACGTTCGGAGACCCAGTACTTC. Protein product: CASNLAGRSETQYF.

This sequence joins TRBV10-3 and TRBJ1-6, with D unclear. Germline CDR1 reads ENHRY; CDR2 reads SYGVKD. With 11 bases removed from V and 0 bases from J, the gap between germline ends came to 8 bases. This CDR3 has 13 amino acids. CDR3 bases: TGTGCCCGGGGTAGCTCCTATAATTCACCCCTCCACTTT. Translated, it gives CARGSSYNSPLHF.

The rearrangement links TRBV19 to TRBJ1-2; TRBD1 is a possible D gene (6 bases). The CDR3 loop spans 13 amino acids. With 7 bases removed from V and 4 bases from J, the gap between germline ends came to 13 bases. Germline V gene lookup returns CDR1 LNHDA and CDR2 SQIVND (reference sequence). CDR3 nucleotide sequence: TGTGCCAGTACCCCGACAGGAGTCTATGGCTACACCTTC. Translating gives CASTPTGVYGYTF. Filled out from reference TRBV19 and TRBJ1-2, the complete variable domain reads DGGITQSPKYLFRKEGQNVTLSCEQNLNHDAMYWYRQDPGQGLRLIYYSQIVNDFQKGDIAEGYSVSREKKESFPLTVTSAQKNPTAFYLCASTPTGVYGYTFGSGTRLTVV.

V gene TRBV14 combines with J gene TRBJ2-7; 8 nucleotides agree with TRBD1. There are 18 residues in the CDR3. Germline values: CDR1 SGHDN, CDR2 FVKESK. The J segment lost 3 bases and the V segment lost 0 bases, leaving 13 bases of the junction unmatched. Here the CDR3 reads CASSQECFPGQVFYEQYV. For the CDR3, the DNA is TGTGCCAGCAGCCAAGAGTGTTTTCCGGGACAGGTATTCTACGAGCAGTACGTC.

The V gene is TRBV6-1, the J gene TRBJ1-4; tentative D call: TRBD1 (6 bases). Trimming removed 1 base at V and 4 bases at J, with 10 bases between. Germline V gene data show CDR1 as MNHNS and CDR2 as SASEGT. This CDR3 contains 15 residues. CDR3 in amino acids: CASSEDRVDNEKLFF. CDR3 bases: TGTGCCAGCAGTGAAGACAGGGTTGATAATGAAAAACTGTTTTTT.

In its sample, this clone was seen a few times. V and J are TRBV2 and TRBJ1-4; TRBD1 aligns across 7 bases. Germline trimming cut 4 bases from V and 10 bases from J; bases unmatched to any gene: 15. CDR3 size: 16 residues. CDR1 is SNHLY, CDR2 FYNNEI, per germline. The CDR3 DNA follows: TGTGCCAGCAGTGGGGCGGACAGGATATCTCTCGGAAAACTGTTTTTT. It yields the protein CASSGADRISLGKLFF.

V and J are TRBV5-1 and TRBJ2-7; 8 bases fit TRBD2. The CDR3 contains 15 residues. The germline V gene has CDR1 SGHRS and CDR2 YFSETQ. With V trimmed by 0 bases and J by 3 bases, 5 bases remained unmatched. The CDR3 DNA is TGCGCCAGCAGCTTGGAAAGCGGGGGCAACTACGAGCAGTACTTC. Translated, it gives CASSLESGGNYEQYF.

The V and J genes are TRBV2 and TRBJ2-3, with D unresolved. The CDR3 sequence is 11 residues long. V dropped 5 bases and J dropped 3 bases, with 3 bases sitting between them. Germline CDR1 is SNHLY and CDR2 is FYNNEI. DNA of the CDR3: TGTGCCAGCAGTCCTACAGATACGCAGTATTTT. Amino acid sequence: CASSPTDTQYF.

The chain links TRBV9 to TRBJ1-2; tentative D call: TRBD1 (6 bases). Germline lookup yields CDR1 SGDLS and CDR2 YYNGEE. The V end lost 0 bases, the J end lost 7 bases, and 19 bases lay between the germline ends. The CDR3 length is 16 residues. CDR3 region: CASSVEAHYREGGYTF. The CDR3 DNA follows: TGTGCCAGCAGCGTAGAAGCCCACTACAGGGAGGGTGGCTACACCTTC.

The chain carries TRBV6-5 and TRBJ2-7; D gene uncertain. The length of the CDR3 is 14 residues. Between the trimmed V and J ends, which lost 4 bases and 1 base, there was a span of 11 bases. Germline V CDR1 and CDR2: MNHEY, SVGAGI. The CDR3 DNA is TGTGCCAGCAGTTCCCCGCTACGTTCCTACGAGCAGTACTTC. Translating it yields CASSSPLRSYEQYF.

The chain joins TRBV28 to TRBJ2-4; the match to TRBD2 covers 13 bases. This CDR3 has 19 amino acids. Germline CDR1 reads MDHEN; CDR2 reads SYDVKM. The J segment lost 4 bases and the V segment lost 3 bases, leaving 12 bases of the junction unmatched. For the CDR3, the DNA is TGTGCCAGCAGTTTCCCCACACGGACTAGCGGGGGATCAAAAAACATTCAGTACTTC. It yields the protein CASSFPTRTSGGSKNIQYF. The full variable domain, rest sourced from reference TRBV28 and TRBJ2-4, is DVKVTQSSRYLVKRTGEKVFLECVQDMDHENMFWYRQDPGLGLRLIYFSYDVKMKEKGDIPEGYSVSREKKERFSLILESASTNQTSMYLCASSFPTRTSGGSKNIQYFGAGTRLSVL.

The chain has TRBV28 and TRBJ1-2, with D uncertain. The CDR3 runs 13 residues. Trimming took 3 bases from V and 8 from J, leaving 13 bases between them. Germline V gene sequence: CDR1 MDHEN, CDR2 SYDVKM. CDR3 region: CASSFARPTGYTF. In DNA, the CDR3 is TGTGCCAGCAGTTTCGCGCGGCCTACGGGCTACACCTTC.

This clone was detected only once. V gene TRBV6-4 combines with J gene TRBJ2-5; 11 bases map to TRBD2. The trim removed 6 bases at V and 5 bases at J, leaving 8 bases unmatched. Looked up from germline, CDR1 is MRHNA and CDR2 is SNTAGT. This CDR3 is 15 amino acids long. Written as DNA, the CDR3 is TGTGCCAGCAGCCGACTAGCGGGGAATCAGGAGACCCAGTACTTC. Translating it yields CASSRLAGNQETQYF.

The rearrangement uses TRBV10-3 and TRBJ1-5; D not certain. The CDR3 length is 13 residues. V was trimmed by 10 bases and J by 3 bases, leaving 13 bases between them. The germline V gene has CDR1 ENHRY and CDR2 SYGVKD. The CDR3 loop is CATRRENNQPQHF. As DNA, the CDR3 is TGTGCCACCCGGAGGGAGAACAATCAGCCCCAGCATTTT.

This rearrangement joins TRBV27 to TRBJ1-2; tentatively, D is TRBD1 (6 bases). The germline V gene encodes CDR1 MNHEY and CDR2 SMNVEV (reference sequence). The CDR3 is made up of 14 amino acids. V was clipped by 3 bases and J by 4 bases, with 12 bases between them. CDR3 region: CASSLAGAGYGYTF. The CDR3 DNA reads TGTGCCAGCAGTTTGGCAGGGGCCGGCTATGGCTACACCTTC.

This clone was recorded a few times. The chain employs TRBV27 and TRBJ1-2; D might be TRBD1 (5 bases). V was cut by 0 bases and J by 8 bases, with 16 bases left in between. Looked up from germline, CDR1 is MNHEY and CDR2 is SMNVEV (reference sequence). The CDR3 has 15 residues. CDR3 sequence reads: CASSLSWGDFDGYTF. CDR3 nucleotide sequence: TGTGCCAGCAGTTTATCGTGGGGGGACTTTGACGGCTACACCTTC.

The chain recombines TRBV19 with TRBJ2-5, with 7 bases fitting TRBD2. Germline lookup yields CDR1 LNHDA and CDR2 SQIVND (reference sequence). This CDR3 is 13 amino acids long. J gave up 4 bases and V 10 bases, and 9 bases lay outside the gene matches. CDR3 sequence (DNA): TGTGCCACTCATTCCCAGCGGGGAGAGACCCAGTACTTC. This sequence encodes CATHSQRGETQYF.